This T cell receptor beta chain was recovered during a study of cytomegalovirus exposure and HLA in healthy donors (dated by TCRdb to 2017 to 2019). Notes on the research overall: According to a later analysis, one platform produced both the approximately 110 validation repertoires and the 730 or so repertoires of the first cohort. Along with the roughly 670-subject first cohort, a separate validation cohort of approximately 110 different subjects was used. The study combined high-throughput TCR immunosequencing, statistical association of individual TCRs with disease status, and machine learning to predict cytomegalovirus infection status. The study aimed to test whether cataloging public T cell receptors could reveal signatures of past pathogen exposure.

Comment on this clone: This clone's antigen is unknown. Base qualities are not at hand, and no much larger clone is one base apart.

The donors belonged to the validation cohort of about 110 subjects, which was separate from the roughly 700-subject first cohort. What the authors observed across the whole study: The validation cohort had no HLA typing available for a later analysis, so co-occurrence within that cohort was assessed over all 110 or so repertoires. Most TCR sequences were observed very rarely across donors, whereas some public TCRs were present in many individuals. The authors suggested that the approach could potentially be generalized to other disease states and immunological phenotypes. In a later analysis, TCRs clustered in the first cohort were found to also tend to co-occur in the 130 or so validation repertoires, with approximately 94% of cluster scores above 0. Cytomegalovirus status was reported to be diagnosed by the classifier with high specificity and sensitivity in both the original and validation cohorts. In the study, 164 TCR beta chains were listed as associated with cytomegalovirus. Three of the identified cytomegalovirus-associated TCR beta chains were confirmed in vitro to be specific for cytomegalovirus antigens.

Between the V and J ends, shortened by 1 base and 5 bases respectively, the junction contains 19 bases. Taken from cysteine to phenylalanine, the CDR3 has 17 residues. Solely the CDR3 DNA is kept, with 51 bases framed from the first base. Reading the germline V gene gives CDR1 KGHSH and CDR2 LQKENI. Libraries were built with the immunoSEQ multiplex PCR assay. Under the source paper's analysis protocol: A statistical classification framework was built for diagnosing cytomegalovirus status from the catalog of TCR beta chain sequences. The clones in this table, taken by TCRdb from immuneACCESS, are in-frame only. Not every clone is retained; where verified, under half of the shortfall comes from an unresolved V gene, and the cause of the rest is unknown. That table supplies the V and J calls and clone size; D and trimming were determined from the DNA. This sample comprises 250,000 to 400,000 clones, 75% to 90% of them detected only once. The ten largest clonotypes hold roughly 1.2% of the sample.

The chain employs TRBV18 and TRBJ2-3; the D gene is possibly TRBD1 or TRBD2, each agreeing over 5 bases. Source material: PBMCs. The sequence came from a woman aged 25 to 45 in good health and CMV-seropositive. The CDR3 loop reads CASSPLAGRDGRDTQYF. At the DNA level, the sequence is TGTGCCAGCTCACCACTCGCAGGCCGGGACGGACGAGATACGCAGTATTTT.